This record covers a single T cell receptor beta chain. Antigen specificity is unknown. An approximately 130-subject validation cohort, separate from the approximately 700-subject first cohort, supplied the donors. The entry originates in a study of cytomegalovirus exposure and HLA in healthy donors. Study-wide points: A later analysis found first-cohort TCR clusters tended to co-occur in the 130 or so validation repertoires. Diagnosis of cytomegalovirus status made by the classifier reportedly showed high specificity and sensitivity. Some TCR beta chains (more than 150 of them) were listed as cytomegalovirus-associated.

Looked up from germline, CDR1 is LGHNT and CDR2 is FRNRAP. This CDR3 spans 11 amino acids. Trimming shortened V by 5 bases and J by 8 bases, and 7 bases separated the two germline ends. The data were produced by immunoSEQ multiplex PCR, yet TCRdb's version contains in-frame clones alone and is incomplete. The repertoire holds approximately 82,000 clones, with just under 95% as singletons. This receptor was obtained from a man aged 18 to 30 in good health and CMV-seronegative. Sequenced: PBMCs. The chain carries TRBV12-5 and TRBJ2-4; D call uncertain. The CDR3 here is CASGARDIQYF. The CDR3 coding sequence is TGTGCTAGTGGTGCTAGAGACATTCAGTACTTC.